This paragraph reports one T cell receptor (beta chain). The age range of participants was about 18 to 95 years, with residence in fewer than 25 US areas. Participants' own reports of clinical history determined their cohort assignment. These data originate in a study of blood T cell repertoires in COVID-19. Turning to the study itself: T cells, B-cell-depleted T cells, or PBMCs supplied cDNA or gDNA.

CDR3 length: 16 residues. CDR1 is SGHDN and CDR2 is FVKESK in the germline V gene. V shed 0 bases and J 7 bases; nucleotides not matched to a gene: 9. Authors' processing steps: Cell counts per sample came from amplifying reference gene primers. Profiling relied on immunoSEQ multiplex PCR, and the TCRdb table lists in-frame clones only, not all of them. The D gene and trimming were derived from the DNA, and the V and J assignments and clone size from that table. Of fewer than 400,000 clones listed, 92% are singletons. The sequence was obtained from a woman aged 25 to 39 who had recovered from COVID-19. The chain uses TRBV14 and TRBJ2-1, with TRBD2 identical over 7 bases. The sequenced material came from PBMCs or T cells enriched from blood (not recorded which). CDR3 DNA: TGTGCCAGCAGCCAAGAGTTCCTAGCGGATCTTAATGAGCAGTTCTTC. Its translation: CASSQEFLADLNEQFF.